This T cell receptor beta chain derives from a study of control samples from healthy donors and cancer patients. This CDR3 comprises 16 residues. V shed 1 base and J 9 bases; nucleotides not matched to a gene: 9. The V gene's germline CDR1 is SGHRS and CDR2 YFSETQ. The repertoire was sequenced with immunoSEQ multiplex PCR; TCRdb's copy has only in-frame clones and lacks some. The sample shows roughly 170,000 clones, about 86% of them seen only once. Sequencing input: blood. This chain connects TRBV5-1 to TRBJ2-1, with TRBD2 matching over 11 bases. This sequence was found in a woman in her 30s in good health. The DNA for the CDR3 is TGCGCCAGCAGCTTGCTTAGCGGGGGGGCTTACGGTGAGCAGTTCTTC. This codes for CASSLLSGGAYGEQFF.